The 15 T cell receptor beta chains below all came from one sample that was sequenced in a study of CD8 T cells in ankylosing spondylitis. Study-wide findings and caveats: One TCR beta motif, made up of about 8 highly homologous variants, appeared characteristic of ankylosing spondylitis blood.

For these receptors, no antigen is known. Via MiXCR, TCRdb re-called the 5' RACE reads, giving one row per CDR3 protein. This table holds over 700,000 distinct CDR3 sequences, roughly 19% found once. Sequencing was done on a sample of blood, either unsorted or a sorted T cell fraction (not recorded which). The origin of the receptors is a male donor with ankylosing spondylitis.

The chain has TRBV4-3 and TRBJ2-5; D may be TRBD1 (8 bases). V was shortened by 1 base and J by 5 bases, with 23 bases between the two germline ends. This CDR3 spans 18 amino acids. The germline CDR1 and CDR2 sequences are LGHNA and YSLEER. The CDR3 DNA is TGCGCCAGCAGCCAAGTATTTAATTACGACAGGGGAGGGGAGACCCAGTACTTC. Translating it yields CASSQVFNYDRGGETQYF.

This clonotype was observed a handful of times. The gene calls are TRBV20-1 and TRBJ2-5; D ambiguous. Deletions cut 1 base from V and 2 bases from J, with 14 bases between. The CDR3 loop spans 15 amino acids. CDR1 and CDR2 from the germline V gene are DFQATT and SNEGSKA (reference sequence). CDR3 in amino acids: CSARGWATAQETQYF. The CDR3 DNA reads as TGCAGTGCTAGAGGGTGGGCAACAGCACAAGAGACCCAGTACTTC.

The rearrangement uses TRBV5-1 and TRBJ2-3; D is unclear. This CDR3 comprises 16 residues. Looked up from germline, CDR1 is SGHRS and CDR2 is YFSETQ. Trimming shortened V by 0 bases and J by 6 bases, and 17 bases separated the two germline ends. The CDR3: CASSLAHGGRSDTQYF. CDR3 DNA sequence: TGCGCCAGCAGCTTGGCCCACGGTGGTCGGTCCGATACGCAGTATTTT.

This clonotype was recorded a few times. The chain is built from TRBV7-9 and TRBJ2-5, with TRBD2 identical over 7 bases. Unmatched junction bases numbered 5, after V lost 7 bases and J lost 3 bases. Germline values: CDR1 SEHNR, CDR2 FQNEAQ (reference sequence). The CDR3 spans 13 residues. The CDR3 nucleotides are TGTGCCAGCACCCTTGGGAGGGAAGAGACCCAGTACTTC. As protein: CASTLGREETQYF.

A remark on this clonotype: At one boundary the junction diverges from the germline segment, which might be a read error. The chain joins TRBV12-3 or TRBV12-4 to TRBJ2-2; 12 bases line up with TRBD2. This CDR3 region has 14 residues. The CDR3 coding sequence is TGTGCCAGCAGTCTAGCGGGGGGGGACGGGGAGCTGTTTTTT. It specifies CASSLAGGDGELFF.

V is TRBV28 and J is TRBJ2-7, with D perhaps given as TRBD1 or TRBD2 (6 bases each). Germline V gives CDR1 MDHEN, CDR2 SYDVKM. V dropped 4 bases and J dropped 2 bases, with 18 bases sitting between them. The CDR3 covers 16 residues. The CDR3 reads CASSYPPDRLAYEQYF. The DNA of the CDR3 is TGTGCCAGCAGTTACCCGCCGGACAGACTAGCCTACGAGCAGTACTTC.

This clonotype was seen ten or more times. The V gene is TRBV5-5, the J gene TRBJ2-1, with a possible D match to TRBD1 (6 bases). The CDR3 is made up of 15 amino acids. Per the germline V gene, CDR1 is SGHKS and CDR2 is YYEKEE (reference sequence). The ends were cut back, 4 bases at V and 8 bases at J, with 19 bases in the middle. CDR3 region: CASSRTASFDDEQFF. The CDR3 DNA is TGTGCCAGCAGCCGGACAGCTTCATTTGACGATGAGCAGTTCTTC.

This clonotype was picked up a small number of times. J is TRBJ1-5 and V is TRBV24-1, with a weak D call TRBD1 (6 bases). Trimming pared 3 bases from V and 0 bases from J, leaving 11 bases between. From germline, CDR1 is KGHDR and CDR2 SFDVKD. This CDR3 has 16 amino acids. The CDR3, as DNA: TGTGCCACCAGTGATACTACAGGGAATAGCAATCAGCCCCAGCATTTT. It translates to CATSDTTGNSNQPQHF.

The V call is TRBV6-5, the J call TRBJ2-7; a possible D gene is TRBD2 (6 bases). The CDR3 contains 16 residues. V shed 4 bases and J shed 5 bases, with 21 bases lying between them. Germline V gene data show CDR1 as MNHEY and CDR2 as SVGAGI. This CDR3 is CASSSLQRALTHEQYF. DNA for the CDR3: TGTGCCAGCAGTTCCCTCCAGCGGGCGCTGACTCACGAGCAGTACTTC.

This clonotype was seen only a few times. The chain is built from TRBV29-1 and TRBJ1-1; TRBD1 agrees at 7 bases. The CDR3 runs to 13 residues. Germline-derived CDR1 and CDR2 are SQVTM and ANQGSEA. Germline trimming cut 6 bases from V and 1 base from J; bases unmatched to any gene: 5. CDR3 loop: CSVAGQPNTEAFF. CDR3 bases: TGCAGCGTAGCGGGACAGCCGAACACTGAAGCTTTCTTT.

This clonotype was seen a handful of times. This chain joins TRBV20-1 and TRBJ2-7; no firm D call. CDR3 length: 15 residues. Germline V CDR1 and CDR2: DFQATT, SNEGSKA (reference sequence). V was cut by 6 bases and J by 2 bases, with 20 bases left in between. CDR3 coding DNA: TGCAGTGCGAGACAACCGGGCCCCACACCCTACGAGCAGTACTTC. Protein product: CSARQPGPTPYEQYF.

V gene TRBV20-1 combines with J gene TRBJ2-7; weak D call: TRBD1 (6 bases). CDR1 and CDR2 from the germline V gene are DFQATT and SNEGSKA (reference sequence). The CDR3 length is 11 residues. The CDR3 region is CRGVARGEQYF. The DNA of the CDR3 is TGCAGGGGGGTGGCTAGGGGGGAGCAGTACTTC.

Here the CDR3 reads CASSERGANYGYTF. CDR3 in DNA: TGCGCCAGCAGTGAGCGTGGGGCGAACTATGGCTACACCTTC. The chain has TRBV10-2 and TRBJ1-2, with D possibly matching TRBD1 (5 bases). V lost 2 bases to trimming and J lost 2 bases, with 9 bases between them. Looked up from germline, CDR1 is WSHSY and CDR2 is SAAADI. The CDR3 is 14 amino acids.

This clonotype was observed a few times. The rearrangement joins TRBV27 to TRBJ2-1; D uncertain. CDR1 is MNHEY, CDR2 SMNVEV, per germline (reference sequence). V was trimmed by 1 base and J by 6 bases, leaving 7 bases between them. The CDR3 is 13 residues long. In DNA form, the CDR3 reads TGTGCCAGCAGTTTATTAAGCTCCAATGAGCAGTTCTTC. This codes for CASSLLSSNEQFF.

The genes are TRBV5-1 and TRBJ2-5; D not certain. Germline loops: CDR1 SGHRS, CDR2 YFSETQ. The CDR3 contains 12 residues. Trimming took off 4 bases at V and 5 bases at J, with 9 bases between the two ends. The CDR3 sequence: CASSQGMETQYF. CDR3 DNA sequence: TGCGCCAGCAGCCAAGGGATGGAGACCCAGTACTTC.